These 32 T cell receptor beta chains came from one sample sequenced in a study of cytomegalovirus exposure and HLA in healthy donors. The PCR contained 60 Vbeta and 13 Jbeta primers. TCRdb keeps only in-frame clones here, not all; method: immunoSEQ multiplex PCR. In the table there are around 200,000 clones, roughly 79% of which are singletons. Sequencing used PBMCs. These receptors were collected from a woman between 18 and 29 years old in good health and CMV-seronegative.

A few counts support this clone. The rearrangement uses TRBV5-1 and TRBJ1-3; possibly TRBD1 for D (5 bases). Germline CDR1 SGHRS, CDR2 YFSETQ. Trimming stripped 0 bases from V and 0 bases from J, with 10 bases between. This CDR3 is 16 amino acids long. The CDR3, as DNA: TGCGCCAGCAGCTTGGCCGGGGGGAACTCTGGAAACACCATATATTTT. Encoded protein: CASSLAGGNSGNTIYF. Drawing the rest from reference TRBV5-1 and TRBJ1-3, the complete variable domain is KAGVTQTPRYLIKTRGQQVTLSCSPISGHRSVSWYQQTPGQGLQFLFEYFSETQRNKGNFPGRFSGRQFSNSRSEMNVSTLELGDSALYLCASSLAGGNSGNTIYFGEGSWLTVV.

The gene calls are TRBV27 and TRBJ2-7, with a weak D call TRBD1 (5 bases). V was shortened by 9 bases and J by 0 bases, with 12 bases between the two germline ends. The CDR3 is 13 amino acids. CDR1 and CDR2 from the germline V gene are MNHEY and SMNVEV (reference sequence). This CDR3 is CASGAGPSYEQYF. The DNA of the CDR3 is TGTGCCAGTGGTGCAGGGCCCTCCTACGAGCAGTACTTC.

This clone was seen a handful of times. The chain couples TRBV6-1 to TRBJ2-7; 7 nucleotides align to TRBD1. Trimming at V came to 3 bases and at J to 2 bases, leaving 7 bases not matched to a gene. Germline lookup yields CDR1 MNHNS and CDR2 SASEGT. CDR3 length: 15 amino acids. The CDR3 DNA sequence: TGTGCCAGCAGTGATTCACAGGGGTCCCCCTACGAGCAGTACTTC. Its protein is CASSDSQGSPYEQYF.

J is TRBJ1-4 and V is TRBV4-3; 7 positions match TRBD1. V lost 0 bases to trimming and J lost 7 bases; unmatched junction nucleotides: 11. The CDR3 spans 17 residues. CDR1 LGHNA and CDR2 YSLEER come from the germline V gene. The CDR3 spells CASSQERGRARFEKLFF. The CDR3 DNA is TGCGCCAGCAGCCAAGAAAGGGGGCGGGCTCGATTTGAAAAACTGTTTTTT.

The chain recombines TRBV19 with TRBJ1-1, with 7 bases identical to TRBD1. V lost 7 bases to trimming and J lost 2 bases; unmatched junction nucleotides: 7. From germline, CDR1 is LNHDA and CDR2 SQIVND (reference sequence). CDR3 length: 14 residues. In DNA form, the CDR3 reads TGTGCCAGTACTTGGGGACAGTCTAACACTGAAGCTTTCTTT. This encodes CASTWGQSNTEAFF.

The rearrangement joins TRBV18 to TRBJ1-1; 8 bases are shared with TRBD1. The CDR3 runs to 15 residues. The V gene end was trimmed by 3 bases and the J gene end by 5 bases; junction bases not matched to a gene: 8. Germline V lookup: CDR1 KGHSH, CDR2 LQKENI. CDR3 DNA: TGTGCCAGCTCACCGGACAGGGAGTGGCGGACTGAAGCTTTCTTT. Its protein is CASSPDREWRTEAFF.

The DNA of the CDR3 is TGTGCCAGCAGCAAGGCGACACAGGGGACCTATGGCTACACCTTC. It translates to CASSKATQGTYGYTF. The chain is built from TRBV9 and TRBJ1-2; 7 bases are shared with TRBD1. From germline, CDR1 is SGDLS and CDR2 YYNGEE. With V trimmed by 4 bases and J by 4 bases, 10 bases remained unmatched. This CDR3 is built from 15 residues.

V gene TRBV4-3 combines with J gene TRBJ1-1, with TRBD1 as a possible D gene (5 bases). The V gene lost 1 base and the J gene lost 0 bases, with 9 bases spanning the gap. The CDR3 totals 15 residues. Germline V CDR1 and CDR2: LGHNA, YSLEER. This CDR3 is CASSQGTLMNTEAFF. The CDR3 DNA is TGCGCCAGCAGCCAAGGGACACTCATGAACACTGAAGCTTTCTTT.

The chain has TRBV15 and TRBJ1-3; tentatively, D is TRBD1 (5 bases). Germline V CDR1 and CDR2: LNHNV, YYDKDF (reference sequence). V was shortened by 2 bases and J by 1 base, with 12 bases between the two germline ends. The CDR3 is 16 residues long. DNA of the CDR3: TGTGCCACCAGCAGAAGATTCAGGGTATCTGGAAACACCATATATTTT. Translated, it gives CATSRRFRVSGNTIYF.

This rearrangement joins TRBV6-5 to TRBJ1-1; tentative D call: TRBD1 (6 bases). The CDR3 runs 15 residues. The germline V gene has CDR1 MNHEY and CDR2 SVGAGI. Trimming pared 0 bases from V and 1 base from J, leaving 9 bases between. CDR3 residues: CASSYSGARNTEAFF. As DNA, the CDR3 is TGTGCCAGCAGTTACTCGGGGGCAAGGAACACTGAAGCTTTCTTT.

The chain carries TRBV2 and TRBJ2-1, with a weak D call TRBD2 (6 bases). Germline CDR1 SNHLY, CDR2 FYNNEI. V dropped 0 bases and J dropped 10 bases, with 16 bases sitting between them. The CDR3 is made up of 15 amino acids. The CDR3, as DNA: TGTGCCAGCAGTGAAGCGATTCTGGGGGGAGACGAGCAGTTCTTC. Translating it yields CASSEAILGGDEQFF.

The J gene is TRBJ2-2, the V gene TRBV15, with a weak D call TRBD2 (6 bases). The V and J ends lost 5 bases and 6 bases respectively, with 19 bases between them. Germline CDR1 LNHNV, CDR2 YYDKDF (reference sequence). The CDR3 runs to 16 residues. Written as DNA, the CDR3 is TGTGCCACCAGCCAGGTCAGTCGGGAGCGTCCCGGGGAGCTGTTTTTT. Residues: CATSQVSRERPGELFF.

J is TRBJ1-1 and V is TRBV9; tentative D call: TRBD1 (6 bases). V lost 2 bases and J lost 6, with 11 bases in between. There are 13 residues in the CDR3. Germline CDR1 reads SGDLS; CDR2 reads YYNGEE. The chain's CDR3 is CASSVSGVAEAFF. As DNA, the CDR3 is TGTGCCAGCAGCGTCTCAGGGGTCGCTGAAGCTTTCTTT.

This clone occurred a few times. V gene TRBV5-5 combines with J gene TRBJ2-7; no firm D call. The V end lost 5 bases, the J end lost 4 bases, and 4 bases lay between the germline ends. This CDR3 has 10 amino acids. The germline CDR1 and CDR2 sequences are SGHKS and YYEKEE (reference sequence). The CDR3 is CASRRYEQYF. The CDR3 nucleotides are TGTGCCAGCAGGAGGTACGAGCAGTACTTC. Using reference TRBV5-5 and TRBJ2-7 for the parts outside the CDR3, the full variable domain is DAGVTQSPTHLIKTRGQQVTLRCSPISGHKSVSWYQQVLGQGPQFIFQYYEKEERGRGNFPDRFSARQFPNYSSELNVNALLLGDSALYLCASRRYEQYFGPGTRLTVT.

This rearrangement joins TRBV4-1 to TRBJ2-2; D unresolved. V lost 1 base, J lost 5 bases, and 8 bases lay in between. Germline V gene lookup returns CDR1 MGHRA and CDR2 YSYEKL. CDR3 length equals 14 residues. The CDR3 DNA sequence: TGCGCCAGCAGCCAAGTCGGCAGGACCGGGGAGCTGTTTTTT. This translates into CASSQVGRTGELFF.

This chain links TRBV7-8 with TRBJ2-7; TRBD1 agrees at 7 bases. The germline gives CDR1 SGHVS, CDR2 FQNEAQ. This CDR3 is 14 amino acids long. Germline trimming cut 5 bases from V and 5 bases from J; bases unmatched to any gene: 9. The CDR3 here is CASSPKGQPDEQYF. As DNA, the CDR3 is TGTGCCAGCAGCCCCAAGGGACAGCCAGACGAGCAGTACTTC.

The chain has TRBV6-5 and TRBJ2-5; maybe TRBD1 (6 bases). Between the trimmed V and J ends, which lost 4 bases and 11 bases, there was a span of 17 bases. This CDR3 has 13 amino acids. Germline V CDR1 and CDR2: MNHEY, SVGAGI. The CDR3 DNA sequence: TGTGCCAGCAGTTTAAACCCAAGACAGGAGCAGTACTTC. Translated: CASSLNPRQEQYF.

The chain joins TRBV18 to TRBJ2-7; maybe TRBD1 (7 bases). V was clipped by 3 bases and J by 0 bases, with 12 bases between them. This CDR3 comprises 15 residues. Germline V gene sequence: CDR1 KGHSH, CDR2 LQKENI. CDR3 bases: TGTGCCAGCTCACCCGCGGGACAGAGCTCCTACGAGCAGTACTTC. Encoded protein: CASSPAGQSSYEQYF.

This sequence joins TRBV2 and TRBJ2-7; D is ambiguous. The CDR3 is 14 amino acids. Germline CDR1 and CDR2: SNHLY and FYNNEI. Trimming left V 6 bases short and J 3 bases short, with 15 bases between. The CDR3 here is CASRDSLGIYEQYF. CDR3 coding DNA: TGTGCCAGCAGGGATAGCCTTGGAATCTACGAGCAGTACTTC.

This chain joins TRBV5-1 and TRBJ1-4; D unresolved. V lost 0 bases and J lost 1, with 7 bases in between. Germline V gives CDR1 SGHRS, CDR2 YFSETQ. The CDR3 extends over 15 amino acids. The CDR3 protein is CASSLDGRTNEKLFF. DNA of the CDR3: TGCGCCAGCAGCTTGGACGGTCGAACTAATGAAAAACTGTTTTTT. The full variable domain, completed using reference TRBV5-1 and TRBJ1-4, is KAGVTQTPRYLIKTRGQQVTLSCSPISGHRSVSWYQQTPGQGLQFLFEYFSETQRNKGNFPGRFSGRQFSNSRSEMNVSTLELGDSALYLCASSLDGRTNEKLFFGSGTQLSVL.

The rearrangement uses TRBV5-4 and TRBJ2-3; D is ambiguous. The germline V and J ends were trimmed by 5 bases and 3 bases, with 16 bases remaining between them. This CDR3 contains 15 residues. CDR1 SGHNT and CDR2 YYREEE come from the germline V gene (reference sequence). This CDR3 is CASSRAPSHTDTQYF. CDR3 nucleotides: TGTGCCAGCAGTCGTGCACCGAGTCATACAGATACGCAGTATTTT.

The chain couples TRBV7-2 to TRBJ1-1; TRBD1 matches at 8 bases. The CDR3 is 13 amino acids. Per germline, CDR1 SGHTA and CDR2 FQGNSA. J lost 6 bases, V lost 5 bases, and 5 bases had no gene match. In DNA form, the CDR3 reads TGTGCCAGCAGCCTTGCAGGGGGCTCTGAAGCTTTCTTT. As protein: CASSLAGGSEAFF. Combining the CDR3 with reference TRBV7-2 and TRBJ1-1 gives the whole variable domain GAGVSQSPSNKVTEKGKDVELRCDPISGHTALYWYRQSLGQGLEFLIYFQGNSAPDKSGLPSDRFSAERTGGSVSTLTIQRTQQEDSAVYLCASSLAGGSEAFFGQGTRLTVV.

This chain links TRBV13 with TRBJ2-3; TRBD2 might be the D (6 bases). CDR1 and CDR2 (germline): PRHDT, FYEKMQ (reference sequence). Trimming removed 5 bases at V and 2 bases at J, with 11 bases between. This CDR3 spans 14 amino acids. The CDR3 bases are TGTGCCAGCAGCCACGAGCGGGCCACAGATACGCAGTATTTT. Encoded protein: CASSHERATDTQYF.

The rearrangement uses TRBV7-9 and TRBJ1-6; no firm D call. V was shortened by 1 base and J by 7 bases, with 8 bases between the two germline ends. This CDR3 spans 14 amino acids. The germline CDR1 and CDR2 sequences are SEHNR and FQNEAQ (reference sequence). CDR3 nucleotides: TGTGCCAGCAGCTTAGACAGTCGGAATTCACCCCTCCACTTT. Amino acids: CASSLDSRNSPLHF.

The chain recombines TRBV4-2 with TRBJ1-5, with D uncertain. V lost 0 bases and J 2 bases, leaving 5 bases between the germline ends. The CDR3 is made up of 14 amino acids. Germline V CDR1 and CDR2: LGHNA, YNFKEQ. DNA of the CDR3: TGTGCCAGCAGCCAAGATGGGCGCAATCAGCCCCAGCATTTT. This gives the protein CASSQDGRNQPQHF.

The chain recombines TRBV5-1 with TRBJ2-1; D not resolved. The V and J ends lost 4 bases and 1 base respectively, with 15 bases between them. The germline gives CDR1 SGHRS, CDR2 YFSETQ. This CDR3 comprises 16 residues. The CDR3 nucleotides read TGCGCCAGCAGCAGTACTAAAGATAAATCCTACAATGAGCAGTTCTTC. Translated: CASSSTKDKSYNEQFF.

The chain has TRBV4-2 and TRBJ2-6, with D unresolved. V gave up 2 bases and J gave up 0 bases, with 20 bases separating them. CDR1 is LGHNA and CDR2 is YNFKEQ in the germline V gene. CDR3 length equals 20 residues. DNA for the CDR3: TGTGCCAGCAGCCAAACAAGGCGGAGCCTCACTCCCTCTGGGGCCAACGTCCTGACTTTC. Protein product: CASSQTRRSLTPSGANVLTF.

The CDR3 region is CASSTGTSGRRYEQYF. The CDR3 DNA sequence: TGTGCCAGCAGTACCGGGACTAGCGGGAGAAGGTACGAGCAGTACTTC. J is TRBJ2-7 and V is TRBV28; the match to TRBD2 covers 14 bases. This CDR3 spans 16 amino acids. Germline loops: CDR1 MDHEN, CDR2 SYDVKM. The junction had 7 bases not matched to a gene; V was cut back by 5 bases and J by 4 bases.

The chain couples TRBV6-5 to TRBJ2-2, with TRBD1 identical over 9 bases. The CDR3 loop spans 15 amino acids. The V segment lost 5 bases and the J segment 10 bases; nucleotides outside the gene matches: 11. The germline V gene encodes CDR1 MNHEY and CDR2 SVGAGI. CDR3 amino acids: CASSAWDRDVEELFF. DNA for the CDR3: TGTGCCAGCAGTGCCTGGGACAGGGACGTTGAGGAGCTGTTTTTT.

The chain combines TRBV5-1 with TRBJ2-1; the D gene is possibly TRBD2 (6 bases). V was cut by 4 bases and J by 5 bases, with 22 bases left in between. Germline CDR1 SGHRS, CDR2 YFSETQ. CDR3 length: 17 residues. The CDR3 DNA sequence: TGCGCCAGCAGCCCCAATCCAATAAGCGGGTCCCACAATGAGCAGTTCTTC. Its protein product is CASSPNPISGSHNEQFF.

The chain has TRBV28 and TRBJ2-7; D is undetermined. Trimming stripped 3 bases from V and 4 bases from J, with 13 bases between. The germline V gene encodes CDR1 MDHEN and CDR2 SYDVKM. The CDR3 length is 14 residues. The CDR3 is CASSLNENPYEQYF. The DNA for the CDR3 is TGTGCCAGCAGTTTGAACGAGAACCCTTACGAGCAGTACTTC.

The chain is built from TRBV10-1 and TRBJ2-3; 16 bases are shared with TRBD2. CDR1 and CDR2 from the germline V gene are WNHNN and SYGVQD (reference sequence). This CDR3 has 19 residues. V shed 6 bases, J shed 2 bases, and the junction held 11 bases outside the gene matches. CDR3 sequence reads: CASSPGLAGGLGATDTQYF. CDR3 DNA sequence: TGCGCCAGCAGCCCGGGACTAGCGGGAGGGCTTGGGGCCACAGATACGCAGTATTTT.